Presented here are 7 T cell receptor beta chains from one specimen sequenced in a study of blood T cell repertoires in COVID-19. Sequencing was performed with immunoSEQ multiplex PCR; in TCRdb, only in-frame clones are kept and a portion is missing. The sample contains some 210,000 clones, under 90% of which appear only once. Sequenced material: peripheral blood. These receptors were obtained from a man aged 55-75 years who had recovered from COVID-19.

This chain links TRBV19 with TRBJ2-7; possible D gene TRBD1, 6 bases. Trimming stripped 6 bases from V and 5 bases from J, with 11 bases between. This CDR3 spans 12 amino acids. CDR1 LNHDA and CDR2 SQIVND come from the germline V gene (reference sequence). The CDR3 nucleotides are TGTGCCAGTAGCAGGGACACTGACGAGCAGTACTTC. Residues: CASSRDTDEQYF.

A single count supports this clone. This chain links TRBV10-3 with TRBJ1-6, with 7 bases that match TRBD1. Trimming removed 10 bases from V and 3 bases from J; junction bases left unmatched: 9. The CDR3 contains 15 residues. Germline V lookup: CDR1 ENHRY, CDR2 SYGVKD. CDR3 sequence (DNA): TGTGCCAGCGCGGGACAGTCAGACTATAATTCACCCCTCCACTTT. This gives the protein CASAGQSDYNSPLHF.

J is TRBJ2-7 and V is TRBV27; 9 bases fit TRBD1. Germline V gene lookup returns CDR1 MNHEY and CDR2 SMNVEV (reference sequence). CDR3 length: 16 residues. V dropped 5 bases and J dropped 3; count of bases not matched to a gene: 11. The CDR3 reads CASSAAPGQGVYEQYF. The CDR3 DNA sequence: TGTGCCAGCAGTGCTGCTCCGGGACAGGGTGTCTACGAGCAGTACTTC.

This rearrangement joins TRBV6-6 to TRBJ1-6; 9 nucleotides align to TRBD1. Germline V gene lookup returns CDR1 MNHNY and CDR2 SVGAGI (reference sequence). The CDR3 extends over 15 amino acids. With V trimmed by 6 bases and J by 10 bases, 10 bases remained unmatched. This chain's CDR3 is CASSPRQGESSPLHF. The CDR3 DNA reads TGTGCCAGCAGCCCCCGACAGGGGGAATCATCACCCCTCCACTTT.

This chain connects TRBV6-5 to TRBJ1-5; 10 bases agree with TRBD1. V shed 6 bases and J 3 bases; nucleotides not matched to a gene: 2. CDR1 and CDR2 from the germline V gene are MNHEY and SVGAGI. The CDR3 runs 14 residues. The CDR3 region is CASRGQGNNQPQHF. The CDR3 region has the DNA TGTGCCAGCAGGGGACAGGGGAACAATCAGCCCCAGCATTTT.

The chain links TRBV19 to TRBJ2-1; 9 bases map to TRBD1. Germline V gene data show CDR1 as LNHDA and CDR2 as SQIVND (reference sequence). The J segment lost 7 bases and the V segment lost 6 bases, leaving 10 bases of the junction unmatched. CDR3 size: 15 residues. As DNA, the CDR3 is TGTGCCAGTAGGACGCAGGGGACAGGGAAGAATGAGCAGTTCTTC. Translating it yields CASRTQGTGKNEQFF.

V and J are TRBV6-5 and TRBJ1-2; D uncertain. Germline V gives CDR1 MNHEY, CDR2 SVGAGI. The ends were cut back, 2 bases at V and 7 bases at J, with 11 bases in the middle. This CDR3 comprises 13 residues. As DNA, the CDR3 is TGTGCCAGCAGTTACGGTCAGTTTCTTGGCTACACCTTC. Translation gives CASSYGQFLGYTF.